This T cell receptor beta chain was found in a study of T cells in narcolepsy. Background on the study: Patients with NT1 or NT2 and healthy control donors were enrolled.

The sample holds a few counts of this clone. Antigen specificity is unknown. The table came from immunoSEQ multiplex PCR; TCRdb's copy has only in-frame clones and leaves some out. The sample holds about 30,000 clones, about 85% seen once. V dropped 5 bases and J dropped 6 bases, with 17 bases sitting between them. The CDR3 extends over 15 amino acids. Germline V gives CDR1 SGHTA, CDR2 FQGTGA. Points from the study as a whole: Autoreactive clonotypes reportedly recurred in blood of same and different patients, not controls. Autoreactive HCRT-specific and TRIB2-specific clonotypes were marked in same-patient CSF-versus-blood CD4+ comparisons.

Sample: CD45RA- memory CD4+ T cells from PBMCs. The chain couples TRBV7-3 to TRBJ2-1; D gene unclear. The source is a human donor with narcolepsy. The CDR3 loop is CASSPTRGVGNEQFF. CDR3 coding DNA: TGTGCCAGCAGCCCCACGCGAGGAGTAGGCAATGAGCAGTTCTTC.